This T cell receptor (beta chain) came from a study of T cells in tuberculosis. Whole-study results and caveats: Active tuberculosis patients had shorter CDR3-alpha; the beta difference was nonsignificant.

Concerning this clone itself: As yet, its antigen is unknown.

CDR3 length: 14 residues. The V and J ends lost 4 bases and 0 bases, in that order; junction bases with no gene match: 0. Germline V gives CDR1 MNHNS, CDR2 SASEGT. The assay was immunoSEQ multiplex PCR, and TCRdb's table has in-frame clones only and misses some. This table holds 25,000 to 35,000 clones, 85% to 95% found once. The TCR sequence derives from a donor aged 10-29 years with latent tuberculosis or without tuberculosis infection. The chain has TRBV6-1 and TRBJ2-3, with 8 bases that match TRBD2. The sample comprised PBMCs. The CDR3 bases are TGTGCCAGCAGTGGCGGGGGGAGCACAGATACGCAGTATTTT. It specifies CASSGGGSTDTQYF.